This is a list of T cell receptor beta chains from one sample in a study of T cell responses to AZD1222 COVID-19 vaccine. The protocol was immunoSEQ multiplex PCR, while the TCRdb copy is restricted to in-frame clones and leaves out a portion. This sample has some 55,000 clones, with about 90% found just once. Specimen: peripheral blood, collected on day 0 of AZD1222 vaccination. These TCRs come from an adult in good health. The CDR3 runs from the conserved cysteine through the conserved F or W. Fields, in order: D gene, J gene, clone size, CDR3 length, V gene, CDR3 protein, CDR3 DNA. A D gene is named only where the DNA matches it firmly. Size values are once, few and many counts, or a class for expanded clones, and some rows have none.

D gene: TRBD2
J gene: TRBJ2-2
clone size: NA
CDR3 length: 15
V gene: TRBV7-2
CDR3 protein: CASSTGLARPGELFF
CDR3 DNA: TGTGCCAGCAGCACCGGACTAGCGAGGCCCGGGGAGCTGTTTTTT

D gene: TRBD2
J gene: TRBJ2-1
clone size: NA
CDR3 length: 16
V gene: TRBV5-4
CDR3 protein: CASAKSSGGAYNEQFF
CDR3 DNA: TGTGCCAGCGCCAAGTCAAGCGGGGGTGCCTACAATGAGCAGTTCTTC

D gene: TRBD2
J gene: TRBJ2-3
clone size: NA
CDR3 length: 16
V gene: TRBV5-1
CDR3 protein: CASSRSSGVITDTQYF
CDR3 DNA: TGCGCCAGCAGCCGAAGTAGCGGGGTCATCACAGATACGCAGTATTTT

D gene: NA
J gene: TRBJ2-5
clone size: once
CDR3 length: 14
V gene: TRBV7-2
CDR3 protein: CASSRTSAQETQYF
CDR3 DNA: TGTGCCAGCAGTCGGACTTCTGCCCAAGAGACCCAGTACTTC

D gene: TRBD1
J gene: TRBJ2-7
clone size: NA
CDR3 length: 14
V gene: TRBV19
CDR3 protein: CASSIWDRGEEQYF
CDR3 DNA: TGTGCCAGTAGTATCTGGGACAGGGGTGAAGAGCAGTACTTC

D gene: TRBD1
J gene: TRBJ1-1
clone size: NA
CDR3 length: 15
V gene: TRBV28
CDR3 protein: CASSLFGRGHTEAFF
CDR3 DNA: TGTGCCAGCAGTTTGTTTGGCAGGGGGCACACTGAAGCTTTCTTT

D gene: NA
J gene: TRBJ2-5
clone size: NA
CDR3 length: 14
V gene: TRBV7-9
CDR3 protein: CASSLGAAQETQYF
CDR3 DNA: TGTGCCAGCAGCTTAGGGGCAGCCCAAGAGACCCAGTACTTC

D gene: NA
J gene: TRBJ1-5
clone size: NA
CDR3 length: 15
V gene: TRBV3-1/TRBV3-2
CDR3 protein: CASSQASQINQPQHF
CDR3 DNA: TGTGCCAGCAGCCAAGCATCACAGATCAATCAGCCCCAGCATTTT

D gene: NA
J gene: TRBJ2-2
clone size: NA
CDR3 length: 15
V gene: TRBV7-2
CDR3 protein: CASSLGLSGTGELFF
CDR3 DNA: TGTGCCAGCAGCTTGGGGTTATCGGGAACCGGGGAGCTGTTTTTT

D gene: TRBD1
J gene: TRBJ1-4
clone size: NA
CDR3 length: 16
V gene: TRBV7-2
CDR3 protein: CASSSAHRGANEKLFF
CDR3 DNA: TGTGCCAGCAGCTCCGCGCACAGGGGGGCTAATGAAAAACTGTTTTTT

D gene: NA
J gene: TRBJ2-7
clone size: NA
CDR3 length: 14
V gene: TRBV18
CDR3 protein: CASSPGQDYYEQYF
CDR3 DNA: TGTGCCAGCTCACCCGGACAGGACTACTACGAGCAGTACTTC

D gene: NA
J gene: TRBJ2-1
clone size: NA
CDR3 length: 13
V gene: TRBV12-3/TRBV12-4
CDR3 protein: CATLGGAGNEQFF
CDR3 DNA: TGTGCCACATTGGGGGGGGCGGGCAATGAGCAGTTCTTC

D gene: TRBD1
J gene: TRBJ2-1
clone size: NA
CDR3 length: 15
V gene: TRBV7-9
CDR3 protein: CASSLTGGAGNEQFF
CDR3 DNA: TGTGCCAGCAGCTTAACAGGGGGCGCAGGAAATGAGCAGTTCTTC

D gene: NA
J gene: TRBJ2-2
clone size: NA
CDR3 length: 15
V gene: TRBV11-2
CDR3 protein: CASSLEGGHTGELFF
CDR3 DNA: TGTGCCAGCAGCTTAGAGGGAGGACACACCGGGGAGCTGTTTTTT

D gene: NA
J gene: TRBJ2-1
clone size: NA
CDR3 length: 17
V gene: TRBV7-9
CDR3 protein: CASSPEGGRGSYNEQFF
CDR3 DNA: TGTGCCAGCAGTCCCGAGGGGGGGAGGGGCTCCTACAATGAGCAGTTCTTC

D gene: NA
J gene: TRBJ1-5
clone size: NA
CDR3 length: 12
V gene: TRBV2
CDR3 protein: CASRTTGLTQHF
CDR3 DNA: TGTGCCAGCAGGACCACAGGATTGACCCAGCATTTT

D gene: TRBD2
J gene: TRBJ2-1
clone size: NA
CDR3 length: 14
V gene: TRBV13
CDR3 protein: CASSLRRGGHEQFF
CDR3 DNA: TGTGCCAGCAGCTTAAGGCGGGGGGGCCATGAGCAGTTCTTC

D gene: TRBD1
J gene: TRBJ2-5
clone size: NA
CDR3 length: 14
V gene: TRBV29-1
CDR3 protein: CSVQRTGALETQYF
CDR3 DNA: TGCAGCGTTCAACGGACAGGCGCCCTTGAGACCCAGTACTTC

D gene: NA
J gene: TRBJ2-1
clone size: NA
CDR3 length: 14
V gene: TRBV19
CDR3 protein: CASSLVGLGNEQFF
CDR3 DNA: TGTGCCAGTAGTTTAGTTGGACTCGGCAATGAGCAGTTCTTC

D gene: NA
J gene: TRBJ1-2
clone size: NA
CDR3 length: 15
V gene: TRBV19
CDR3 protein: CASMGDRQALYGYTF
CDR3 DNA: TGTGCCAGTATGGGGGACCGTCAGGCCCTCTATGGCTACACCTTC

D gene: NA
J gene: TRBJ1-6
clone size: NA
CDR3 length: 17
V gene: TRBV5-5
CDR3 protein: CASSIGGHRANNSPLHF
CDR3 DNA: TGTGCCAGCAGCATTGGCGGACACAGGGCGAATAATTCACCCCTCCACTTT

D gene: NA
J gene: TRBJ2-1
clone size: NA
CDR3 length: 15
V gene: TRBV9
CDR3 protein: CASSRSGTPHNEQFF
CDR3 DNA: TGTGCCAGCAGTCGTTCAGGGACTCCTCACAATGAGCAGTTCTTC

D gene: NA
J gene: TRBJ2-1
clone size: NA
CDR3 length: 14
V gene: TRBV27
CDR3 protein: CASSLTSSYNEQFF
CDR3 DNA: TGTGCCAGCAGTTTAACTAGCTCTTACAATGAGCAGTTCTTC

D gene: NA
J gene: TRBJ1-1
clone size: NA
CDR3 length: 12
V gene: TRBV12-3/TRBV12-4
CDR3 protein: CASSSDVTEAFF
CDR3 DNA: TGTGCCAGCAGTTCGGACGTGACTGAAGCTTTCTTT

D gene: NA
J gene: TRBJ2-7
clone size: NA
CDR3 length: 15
V gene: TRBV19
CDR3 protein: CASSPRRASPYEQYF
CDR3 DNA: TGTGCCAGTAGTCCCCGCAGGGCGTCTCCCTACGAGCAGTACTTC

D gene: NA
J gene: TRBJ2-2
clone size: NA
CDR3 length: 14
V gene: TRBV19
CDR3 protein: CASLTGQNTGELFF
CDR3 DNA: TGTGCCAGCCTCACGGGACAGAACACCGGGGAGCTGTTTTTT

D gene: NA
J gene: TRBJ1-4
clone size: NA
CDR3 length: 15
V gene: TRBV6-1
CDR3 protein: CASSDRGHNNEKLFF
CDR3 DNA: TGTGCCAGCAGTGACAGGGGACATAATAATGAAAAACTGTTTTTT